The next 26 T cell receptor beta chains were all read from a single sample in a study of identical twins. MiXCR, applied by TCRdb to the 5' RACE reads, yields one record per CDR3 protein. Among about 730,000 distinct CDR3 sequences listed, 21% were seen once. These sequences were also reported in another study, on T cells expressing NK-cell markers.

The sample comprised PBMCs. These receptors all come from a woman aged 18-29 years in good health.

This clonotype was observed at least ten times. J is TRBJ1-1 and V is TRBV6-1; 8 bases fit TRBD1. V was clipped by 5 bases and J by 5 bases; unmatched bases: 10. Germline assignment: CDR1 MNHNS and CDR2 SASEGT. The CDR3 runs to 15 residues. CDR3 protein: CASSIRTGGGTEAFF. CDR3 nucleotide sequence: TGTGCCAGCAGTATTCGTACAGGGGGGGGGACTGAAGCTTTCTTT.

This clonotype was seen a few times. This chain connects TRBV29-1 to TRBJ2-2; possibly TRBD1 for D (5 bases). Trimming removed 4 bases from V and 3 bases from J, with 9 bases in between. Looked up from germline, CDR1 is SQVTM and CDR2 is ANQGSEA. This CDR3 region has 13 residues. CDR3 sequence (DNA): TGCAGCGTTGGGAAGGGGTACACCGGGGAGCTGTTTTTT. This sequence encodes CSVGKGYTGELFF.

The chain is built from TRBV7-9 and TRBJ1-2; TRBD1 might be the D (5 bases). CDR1 is SEHNR and CDR2 is FQNEAQ in the germline V gene (reference sequence). The CDR3 has 11 residues. V was cut by 3 bases and J by 13 bases, with 12 bases left in between. The DNA for the CDR3 is TGTGCCAGCAGCTTCAAGACAGTGTCCACCTTC. Encoded protein: CASSFKTVSTF. Using reference TRBV7-9 and TRBJ1-2 for the parts outside the CDR3, the full variable domain is DTGVSQNPRHKITKRGQNVTFRCDPISEHNRLYWYRQTLGQGPEFLTYFQNEAQLEKSRLLSDRFSAERPKGSFSTLEIQRTEQGDSAMYLCASSFKTVSTFGSGTRLTVV.

This clonotype appeared many times. This chain uses TRBV5-1 with TRBJ2-3; the D is unclear. The V and J ends lost 0 bases and 5 bases respectively, with 10 bases between them. The germline V gene encodes CDR1 SGHRS and CDR2 YFSETQ. The CDR3 runs 14 residues. CDR3 in amino acids: CASSLASSGDTQYF. DNA of the CDR3: TGCGCCAGCAGCTTGGCGAGTTCGGGAGATACGCAGTATTTT.

This clonotype appeared a few times. This rearrangement joins TRBV29-1 to TRBJ2-5, with 7 bases that match TRBD1. CDR1 SQVTM and CDR2 ANQGSEA come from the germline V gene. Trimming cost V 1 base and J 1 base; bases outside gene matches: 6. The CDR3 consists of 15 residues. Here the CDR3 DNA reads TGCAGCGTTGAAGTAAGACAGGGTCCCCAAGAGACCCAGTACTTC. It yields the protein CSVEVRQGPQETQYF.

The V call is TRBV12-3 or TRBV12-4, the J call TRBJ1-1; D gene uncertain. V shed 3 bases and J shed 11 bases, with 16 bases lying between them. The CDR3 has 13 amino acids. CDR3 DNA: TGTGCCAGCAGTTTGGTTGGTAGGCGGGATGCTTTCTTT. It codes for CASSLVGRRDAFF.

This clonotype has more than one count but fewer than ten. V usage is TRBV20-1 and J usage is TRBJ1-1, with D maybe TRBD1 (5 bases). Germline V CDR1 and CDR2: DFQATT, SNEGSKA (reference sequence). The CDR3 length is 15 residues. The germline V and J ends were trimmed by 5 bases and 4 bases, with 20 bases remaining between them. The CDR3 region is CSAATPRKGSTEAFF. DNA for the CDR3: TGCAGTGCTGCTACACCCAGGAAGGGGAGCACTGAAGCTTTCTTT.

The chain recombines TRBV5-1 with TRBJ2-3; TRBD1 is a possible D gene (6 bases). Germline values: CDR1 SGHRS, CDR2 YFSETQ. This CDR3 has 16 residues. The V gene lost 3 bases and the J gene lost 2 bases, with 16 bases spanning the gap. CDR3 residues: CASSWGPRSSTDTQYF. As DNA, the CDR3 is TGCGCCAGCAGCTGGGGGCCTCGCTCGTCCACAGATACGCAGTATTTT. The full variable domain, in which reference TRBV5-1 and TRBJ2-3 provide the parts outside the CDR3, is KAGVTQTPRYLIKTRGQQVTLSCSPISGHRSVSWYQQTPGQGLQFLFEYFSETQRNKGNFPGRFSGRQFSNSRSEMNVSTLELGDSALYLCASSWGPRSSTDTQYFGPGTRLTVL.

This clonotype was picked up many times. The chain uses TRBV12-3 or TRBV12-4 and TRBJ2-7; 7 positions agree with TRBD2. This CDR3 has 14 amino acids. The V and J ends lost 5 bases and 5 bases, in that order; junction bases with no gene match: 9. In nucleotides, the CDR3 is TGTGCCAGCAGTCTACTAGCGACGGGCCACGAGCAGTACTTC. This gives the protein CASSLLATGHEQYF.

This clonotype was found a few times. The chain carries TRBV13 and TRBJ2-3, with D uncertain. Germline V gene sequence: CDR1 PRHDT, CDR2 FYEKMQ (reference sequence). The CDR3 totals 13 residues. Trimming cost V 5 bases and J 4 bases, with 10 bases left between them. This CDR3 reads CASSLNTPDTQYF. The CDR3 DNA reads TGTGCCAGCAGCCTAAATACCCCAGATACGCAGTATTTT.

The chain joins TRBV20-1 to TRBJ2-7; D ambiguous. The CDR3 length is 15 residues. Germline CDR1 DFQATT, CDR2 SNEGSKA (reference sequence). Trimming left V 0 bases short and J 3 bases short, with 15 bases between. This CDR3 is CSARDAGLNFYEQYF. For the CDR3, the DNA is TGCAGTGCTAGAGATGCCGGATTAAACTTCTACGAGCAGTACTTC.

This clonotype came up a few times. The chain joins TRBV10-3 to TRBJ1-4; D unresolved. V dropped 3 bases and J dropped 1 base, with 9 bases sitting between them. This CDR3 has 15 amino acids. Germline V gene lookup returns CDR1 ENHRY and CDR2 SYGVKD. The CDR3: CAISETGKTNEKLFF. The CDR3 DNA reads as TGTGCCATCAGTGAAACGGGAAAAACTAATGAAAAACTGTTTTTT.

V gene TRBV7-2 combines with J gene TRBJ2-1; the match to TRBD2 covers 9 bases. This CDR3 is built from 18 residues. The trim removed 1 base at V and 0 bases at J, leaving 7 bases unmatched. CDR1 is SGHTA, CDR2 FQGNSA, per germline. DNA of the CDR3: TGTGCCAGCAGCTTAGGGCCTCTAGCGGGATACTCCTACAATGAGCAGTTCTTC. It encodes CASSLGPLAGYSYNEQFF.

There are a few counts of this clonotype. The chain combines TRBV12-3 or TRBV12-4 with TRBJ1-6, with a tentative D call TRBD1 (5 bases). V dropped 3 bases and J dropped 7 bases, with 10 bases sitting between them. The CDR3 has 14 amino acids. Written as DNA, the CDR3 is TGTGCCAGCAGTTTGCCCGGGGCGAATTCACCCCTCCACTTT. Its translation: CASSLPGANSPLHF.

The chain joins TRBV15 to TRBJ2-2, with 8 bases aligning to TRBD2. The J segment lost 3 bases and the V segment lost 2 bases, leaving 5 bases of the junction unmatched. The length of the CDR3 is 16 residues. Germline V gene lookup returns CDR1 LNHNV and CDR2 YYDKDF (reference sequence). The CDR3 region is CATSRPSGSDTGELFF. The CDR3 DNA reads TGTGCCACCAGCAGACCGAGCGGGAGCGACACCGGGGAGCTGTTTTTT.

The chain carries TRBV20-1 and TRBJ1-5; tentatively, D is TRBD1 (5 bases). V lost 2 bases, J lost 7 bases, and 15 bases lay in between. The germline CDR1 and CDR2 sequences are DFQATT and SNEGSKA (reference sequence). The length of the CDR3 is 14 residues. The CDR3 sequence is CSARPPGGSQPQHF. The CDR3 DNA sequence: TGCAGTGCTAGACCCCCGGGGGGGAGCCAGCCCCAGCATTTT.

DNA of the CDR3: TGCGCCAGCAGCGTCCTAGCGGGGACACTCTACAATGAGCAGTTCTTC. It translates to CASSVLAGTLYNEQFF. The chain joins TRBV5-1 to TRBJ2-1; 9 nucleotides agree with TRBD2. CDR1 is SGHRS, CDR2 YFSETQ, per germline. The trim removed 4 bases at V and 3 bases at J, leaving 8 bases unmatched. The CDR3 loop spans 16 amino acids. Combining the CDR3 with reference TRBV5-1 and TRBJ2-1 gives the whole variable domain KAGVTQTPRYLIKTRGQQVTLSCSPISGHRSVSWYQQTPGQGLQFLFEYFSETQRNKGNFPGRFSGRQFSNSRSEMNVSTLELGDSALYLCASSVLAGTLYNEQFFGPGTRLTVL.

This chain links TRBV7-9 with TRBJ2-1, with 14 bases fitting TRBD2. From germline, CDR1 is SEHNR and CDR2 FQNEAQ (reference sequence). J lost 9 bases, V lost 4 bases, and 5 bases had no gene match. CDR3 size: 15 residues. The CDR3 protein is CASSSGTSGRSEQFF. CDR3 DNA: TGTGCCAGCAGCTCCGGGACTAGCGGGAGATCTGAGCAGTTCTTC.

V is TRBV20-1 and J is TRBJ2-5; 7 nucleotides line up with TRBD1. This CDR3 is 19 amino acids long. V lost 6 bases, J lost 7 bases, and 29 bases stayed unmatched. Germline CDR1 is DFQATT and CDR2 is SNEGSKA (reference sequence). CDR3 in DNA: TGCAGTGCGAGTAGGGGGCCGGGATCAGTTAGTATGATGAGAGGGACCCAGTACTTC. Amino acid sequence: CSASRGPGSVSMMRGTQYF.

The gene calls are TRBV7-2 and TRBJ2-7; D is possibly TRBD1 or TRBD2 (5 bases each). Deletions cut 4 bases from V and 1 base from J, with 11 bases between. The germline V gene encodes CDR1 SGHTA and CDR2 FQGNSA. This CDR3 spans 14 amino acids. CDR3 loop: CASSWDPDSYEQYF. Here the CDR3 DNA reads TGTGCCAGCAGCTGGGACCCAGATTCCTACGAGCAGTACTTC.

This clonotype has more than one count but fewer than ten. The chain links TRBV11-2 to TRBJ2-6; possibly TRBD1 for D (5 bases). The CDR3 is 17 residues long. Trimming took off 1 base at V and 0 bases at J, with 10 bases between the two ends. CDR1 is SGHAT, CDR2 FQNNGV, per germline. CDR3 region: CASSLGTPSSGANVLTF. The CDR3 nucleotides read TGTGCCAGCAGCTTAGGGACACCGTCCTCTGGGGCCAACGTCCTGACTTTC.

The rearrangement uses TRBV7-2 and TRBJ2-5; either TRBD1 or TRBD2 may supply D (5 bases each). This CDR3 comprises 14 residues. The ends were cut back, 2 bases at V and 5 bases at J, with 12 bases in the middle. Per germline, CDR1 SGHTA and CDR2 FQGNSA. The CDR3 DNA is TGTGCCAGCAGCTTATGGGGGTCACGGGAGACCCAGTACTTC. It translates to CASSLWGSRETQYF.

This sequence joins TRBV7-8 and TRBJ1-1; D is uncertain. Trimming removed 5 bases at V and 2 bases at J, with 12 bases between. CDR1 and CDR2 (germline): SGHVS, FQNEAQ. The CDR3 spans 14 residues. The CDR3 DNA is TGTGCCAGCAGCCCCTATCCGAGTAACACTGAAGCTTTCTTT. Translating gives CASSPYPSNTEAFF.

This clonotype was picked up many times. This sequence joins TRBV25-1 and TRBJ2-5; D not resolved. CDR3 length equals 17 residues. Trimming removed 1 base at V and 2 bases at J, with 17 bases between. Looked up from germline, CDR1 is MGHDK and CDR2 is SYGVNS. The CDR3 reads CASSESQSTTRQETQYF. CDR3 in DNA: TGTGCCAGCAGTGAATCCCAATCGACAACCCGACAAGAGACCCAGTACTTC.

This chain links TRBV9 with TRBJ2-1; no clear D. Germline CDR1 is SGDLS and CDR2 is YYNGEE. V dropped 0 bases and J dropped 4 bases, with 8 bases sitting between them. The CDR3 runs 14 residues. CDR3 residues: CASSVDRFYNEQFF. The CDR3 DNA reads TGTGCCAGCAGCGTAGACAGATTTTACAATGAGCAGTTCTTC. Together with reference TRBV9 and TRBJ2-1, the CDR3 gives the full variable domain: DSGVTQTPKHLITATGQRVTLRCSPRSGDLSVYWYQQSLDQGLQFLIQYYNGEERAKGNILERFSAQQFPDLHSELNLSSLELGDSALYFCASSVDRFYNEQFFGPGTRLTVL.

This clonotype was detected a few times. The genes are TRBV7-8 and TRBJ2-3; 8 nucleotides agree with TRBD2. This CDR3 is 17 amino acids long. Looked up from germline, CDR1 is SGHVS and CDR2 is FQNEAQ. V was clipped by 4 bases and J by 4 bases; unmatched bases: 13. CDR3 DNA sequence: TGTGCCAGCAGCTCAGGCTCTGCGGGGGGCCACGCAGATACGCAGTATTTT. It translates to CASSSGSAGGHADTQYF.